One sample yielded the 9 T cell receptor beta chains listed below, sequenced in a study of T-cell memory formation after mild COVID-19. TCRdb re-analysed the 5' RACE reads in MiXCR, keeping a single row per CDR3 protein. The table shows 210,000 or so distinct CDR3 sequences, with around 25% occurring only once. Sequencing was done on a sample of PBMCs or a T cell subset sorted from them (not recorded which). The receptors derive from an adult woman who had mild COVID-19 (a few samples of this study predate the infection). Cell type and time point are not known.

J is TRBJ2-1 and V is TRBV20-1; 9 positions match TRBD2. The length of the CDR3 is 15 residues. Trimming cost V 0 bases and J 5 bases; bases outside gene matches: 5. Per the germline V gene, CDR1 is DFQATT and CDR2 is SNEGSKA (reference sequence). CDR3: CSAREFVAGDNEQFF. The CDR3 DNA is TGCAGTGCTAGAGAGTTTGTAGCGGGGGACAATGAGCAGTTCTTC.

The V gene is TRBV9, the J gene TRBJ2-7; a weak D match, TRBD2 (6 bases). The V end was cut by 5 bases, the J end by 3 bases, with 15 bases between. The CDR3 is 14 residues long. Germline lookup yields CDR1 SGDLS and CDR2 YYNGEE. The CDR3: CASSPGGGIYEQYF. The CDR3 DNA is TGTGCCAGCAGTCCCGGTGGGGGGATCTACGAGCAGTACTTC.

The genes are TRBV20-1 and TRBJ2-5; 7 nucleotides agree with TRBD2. The germline gives CDR1 DFQATT, CDR2 SNEGSKA (reference sequence). The length of the CDR3 is 15 residues. The junction had 5 bases not matched to a gene; V was cut back by 0 bases and J by 1 base. CDR3 sequence reads: CSARDLAGVQETQYF. The CDR3 DNA reads as TGCAGTGCTAGAGATCTGGCGGGGGTCCAAGAGACCCAGTACTTC.

The chain carries TRBV12-3 or TRBV12-4 and TRBJ1-4, with 7 bases fitting TRBD1. CDR3 size: 14 residues. The trim removed 5 bases at V and 5 bases at J, leaving 5 bases unmatched. For the CDR3, the DNA is TGTGCCAGCAGTCTACGACAGGGCAATGAAAAACTGTTTTTT. This sequence encodes CASSLRQGNEKLFF.

The chain links TRBV27 to TRBJ1-2; a possible D gene is TRBD1 (6 bases). The CDR3 totals 16 residues. Germline lookup yields CDR1 MNHEY and CDR2 SMNVEV (reference sequence). Trimming cost V 2 bases and J 0 bases, with 13 bases left between them. The CDR3 spells CASSLDGTPANYGYTF. The CDR3 region has the DNA TGTGCCAGCAGTTTAGATGGGACACCTGCTAACTATGGCTACACCTTC.

V gene TRBV6-5 combines with J gene TRBJ2-1; 8 nucleotides line up with TRBD1. Germline assignment: CDR1 MNHEY and CDR2 SVGAGI. J was trimmed by 8 bases and V by 6 bases; bases with no gene match: 9. The length of the CDR3 is 14 residues. The CDR3: CASRPTRTGHEQFF. CDR3 in DNA: TGTGCCAGCAGACCAACCCGGACAGGGCATGAGCAGTTCTTC.

This rearrangement joins TRBV12-3 or TRBV12-4 to TRBJ1-3; D unresolved. The V gene lost 6 bases and the J gene lost 8 bases, with 11 bases spanning the gap. The CDR3 sequence is 12 residues long. This CDR3 is CASSPGLDTIYF. In DNA form, the CDR3 reads TGTGCCAGCAGCCCTGGACTAGACACCATATATTTT.

CDR3 coding DNA: TGTGCCAGCAGACTTAGGGGACAGGGGACGACCTACGAGCAGTACTTC. It encodes CASRLRGQGTTYEQYF. The chain uses TRBV7-2 and TRBJ2-7; 10 nucleotides match TRBD1. The germline V gene has CDR1 SGHTA and CDR2 FQGNSA. The CDR3 runs to 16 residues. J was trimmed by 2 bases and V by 6 bases; bases with no gene match: 10.

The rearrangement links TRBV7-6 to TRBJ2-1; 9 positions match TRBD2. V shed 5 bases, J shed 10 bases, and the junction held 9 bases outside the gene matches. CDR3 length: 14 amino acids. Germline lookup yields CDR1 SGHVS and CDR2 FNYEAQ. CDR3 coding DNA: TGTGCCAGCAGCGGGACTAGCAGGGACGGGGAGCAGTTCTTC. This encodes CASSGTSRDGEQFF.